This is a list of T cell receptor beta chains from one sample in a study of CD8+ T cells in alopecia areata. The protocol was immunoSEQ multiplex PCR, while the TCRdb copy is restricted to in-frame clones and leaves out a portion. This sample has fewer than 250,000 clones, with around two fifths found just once. The material was CD4+ T cells sorted from blood, obtained at approximately week 30, from a patient treated with tofacitinib. These receptors came from a human donor with alopecia areata. CDR3s leave out the opening cysteine and the closing phenylalanine or tryptophan. The order of the fields is V gene, J gene, CDR3 protein.

V: TRBV18
J: TRBJ1-1
CDR3: ASSQGQGAAEAF

V: TRBV5-1
J: TRBJ2-1
CDR3: ASSSEMSSYNEQF

V: TRBV7-8
J: TRBJ2-7
CDR3: ASSLSAASLSYEQY

V: TRBV7-3
J: TRBJ2-3
CDR3: ASSIQGGDTQY

V: TRBV29-1
J: TRBJ2-3
CDR3: SVELVKGGYRTDTQY

V: TRBV7-3
J: TRBJ2-2
CDR3: ASSSFTTGELF

V: TRBV29-1
J: TRBJ1-1
CDR3: TTGGTGEAF

V: TRBV6-5
J: TRBJ2-2
CDR3: ASRRAGTGELF

V: TRBV30
J: TRBJ2-5
CDR3: AWSRETQY

V: TRBV30
J: TRBJ2-7
CDR3: AWSPTGQSISYEQY

V: TRBV23-1
J: TRBJ2-5
CDR3: ASSQVLAGETQY

V: TRBV5-6
J: TRBJ2-5
CDR3: ASSLRAARGETQY

V: TRBV7-3
J: TRBJ2-3
CDR3: ASSFSAGGPTDTQY

V: TRBV14
J: TRBJ2-4
CDR3: ASSPQGNIQY

V: TRBV2
J: TRBJ2-3
CDR3: ASRGQFTDTQY

V: TRBV2
J: TRBJ1-2
CDR3: ASSETGEDGYT

V: TRBV5-1
J: TRBJ2-1
CDR3: ASSLAKGAANEQF